A single sample is the source of the 21 T cell receptor beta chains below, sequenced in a study of T cell responses to AZD1222 COVID-19 vaccine. The table came from immunoSEQ multiplex PCR; TCRdb's copy has only in-frame clones and leaves some out. The sample yields 120,000 to 150,000 clones, about 90% seen once. The sequencing here drew on peripheral blood, taken 28 days after the second AZD1222 dose. The receptors originated from an adult who received the AZD1222 COVID-19 vaccine.

The rearrangement uses TRBV11-2 and TRBJ1-2; TRBD1 agrees at 8 bases. The J segment lost 3 bases and the V segment lost 4 bases, leaving 13 bases of the junction unmatched. Germline CDR1 and CDR2: SGHAT and FQNNGV. The CDR3 covers 17 residues. This chain's CDR3 is CASSSPDRGIYDYGYTF. For the CDR3, the DNA is TGTGCCAGCAGCTCACCCGACAGGGGAATTTACGACTATGGCTACACCTTC.

The chain carries TRBV7-2 and TRBJ1-5; maybe TRBD1 (5 bases). Deletions cut 5 bases from V and 6 bases from J, with 20 bases between. The CDR3 totals 16 residues. In germline, CDR1 is SGHTA, CDR2 FQGNSA. Here the CDR3 reads CASSPGPQGSAQPQHF. In nucleotides, the CDR3 is TGTGCCAGCAGCCCCGGTCCTCAGGGTTCGGCTCAGCCCCAGCATTTT.

The gene calls are TRBV18 and TRBJ2-4; no definite D call. CDR3 length: 15 residues. The V gene lost 2 bases and the J gene lost 3 bases, with 11 bases spanning the gap. Germline CDR1 is KGHSH and CDR2 is LQKENI. The CDR3 loop is CASSPVGLDKNIQYF. CDR3 coding DNA: TGTGCCAGCTCACCAGTGGGTCTGGACAAAAACATTCAGTACTTC.

The rearrangement uses TRBV20-1 and TRBJ1-5, with no clear D. Germline V CDR1 and CDR2: DFQATT, SNEGSKA (reference sequence). The CDR3 covers 11 residues. V shed 6 bases and J shed 12 bases, with 15 bases lying between them. The CDR3 DNA reads as TGCAGTGCAACTTTGGGAGGGATCCAGCATTTT. Its protein product is CSATLGGIQHF.

This clone was detected only once. This sequence joins TRBV6-5 and TRBJ2-7; the D call may be TRBD1 or TRBD2 (5 bases each). In germline, CDR1 is MNHEY, CDR2 SVGAGI. V gave up 2 bases and J gave up 6 bases, with 14 bases separating them. The CDR3 totals 14 residues. This CDR3 reads CASSYLGQTIEQYF. The CDR3 DNA is TGTGCCAGCAGTTACCTGGGGCAGACTATCGAGCAGTACTTC.

In this sample, this clone turned up once. The rearrangement links TRBV11-2 to TRBJ2-1, with D perhaps TRBD1 (6 bases). The V gene's germline CDR1 is SGHAT and CDR2 FQNNGV. This CDR3 is 15 amino acids long. V was trimmed by 5 bases and J by 0 bases, leaving 11 bases between them. CDR3 region: CASSRLRGSYNEQFF. In nucleotides, the CDR3 is TGTGCCAGCAGCCGTCTCAGGGGCTCCTACAATGAGCAGTTCTTC.

This rearrangement joins TRBV19 to TRBJ1-5; TRBD1 might be the D (5 bases). V lost 0 bases and J lost 2, with 8 bases in between. CDR1 and CDR2 from the germline V gene are LNHDA and SQIVND (reference sequence). This CDR3 comprises 15 residues. CDR3 sequence (DNA): TGTGCCAGTAGTATAGAGGGGCTCGGCAATCAGCCCCAGCATTTT. Its protein product is CASSIEGLGNQPQHF.

The chain employs TRBV6-5 and TRBJ1-2; the D gene is possibly TRBD1 (6 bases). The CDR3 extends over 12 amino acids. The ends were cut back, 3 bases at V and 5 bases at J, with 7 bases in the middle. CDR1 MNHEY and CDR2 SVGAGI come from the germline V gene. The CDR3 loop reads CASSYTGYGYTF. The CDR3 DNA sequence: TGTGCCAGCAGTTATACAGGGTATGGCTACACCTTC.

This clone was picked up one time. The chain combines TRBV9 with TRBJ2-7; TRBD1 matches 10 bases. Per the germline V gene, CDR1 is SGDLS and CDR2 is YYNGEE. The CDR3 sequence is 14 residues long. V gave up 3 bases and J gave up 7 bases; unmatched junction bases: 7. DNA for the CDR3: TGTGCCAGCAGCGCCGGGACAGGGGCTCGGGAGCAGTACTTC. It encodes CASSAGTGAREQYF.

V is TRBV2 and J is TRBJ1-1; 9 bases agree with TRBD1. This CDR3 has 15 amino acids. The trim removed 10 bases at V and 6 bases at J, leaving 15 bases unmatched. Per germline, CDR1 SNHLY and CDR2 FYNNEI. The CDR3: CATRVTGGGTSEAFF. CDR3 nucleotide sequence: TGTGCCACCAGGGTGACAGGGGGGGGTACTTCTGAAGCTTTCTTT. The whole variable domain, filled in from reference TRBV2 and TRBJ1-1, reads EPEVTQTPSHQVTQMGQEVILRCVPISNHLYFYWYRQILGQKVEFLVSFYNNEISEKSEIFDDQFSVERPDGSNFTLKIRSTKLEDSAMYFCATRVTGGGTSEAFFGQGTRLTVV.

This clone was observed a single time. V and J are TRBV24-1 and TRBJ2-1; 13 nucleotides line up with TRBD2. Per the germline V gene, CDR1 is KGHDR and CDR2 is SFDVKD. V lost 3 bases and J lost 4; bases outside the gene matches: 5. The CDR3 contains 17 residues. CDR3 bases: TGTGCCACCAGTGATCCTAAACTAGCGGGAGGGTACAATGAGCAGTTCTTC. Its protein product is CATSDPKLAGGYNEQFF.

The rearrangement uses TRBV28 and TRBJ2-3, with D possibly TRBD1 on 6 matching bases. This CDR3 is 16 amino acids long. V lost 5 bases, J lost 3 bases, and 18 bases lay in between. Germline lookup yields CDR1 MDHEN and CDR2 SYDVKM. The chain's CDR3 is CASSKTRGLGTDTQYF. As DNA, the CDR3 is TGTGCCAGCAGTAAGACCAGGGGCTTGGGGACAGATACGCAGTATTTT.

The rearrangement links TRBV28 to TRBJ2-7; the D gene is possibly TRBD1 (5 bases). CDR3 size: 12 residues. Germline V CDR1 and CDR2: MDHEN, SYDVKM. V lost 2 bases to trimming and J lost 3 bases, with 5 bases between them. DNA of the CDR3: TGTGCCAGCAGTTTACAGGGCTACGAGCAGTACTTC. Translating it yields CASSLQGYEQYF.

CDR3 residues: CASKSLQGARQPQHF. The CDR3 DNA sequence: TGTGCCAGTAAGTCTTTACAGGGGGCTAGGCAGCCCCAGCATTTT. V is TRBV19 and J is TRBJ1-5; 9 bases line up with TRBD1. Germline V gives CDR1 LNHDA, CDR2 SQIVND (reference sequence). Trimming took 7 bases from V and 7 from J; bases not matched to a gene: 11. This CDR3 spans 15 amino acids.

This clone was observed once. The chain couples TRBV10-3 to TRBJ2-3; 7 bases line up with TRBD1. Trimming removed 8 bases from V and 0 bases from J; junction bases left unmatched: 5. Looked up from germline, CDR1 is ENHRY and CDR2 is SYGVKD. The CDR3 covers 14 residues. For the CDR3, the DNA is TGTGCCATCTCAAGGGGGCTGAGCACAGATACGCAGTATTTT. Translated, it gives CAISRGLSTDTQYF.

This chain joins TRBV6-1 and TRBJ1-5; no clear D. The CDR3 spans 16 residues. Germline V gene sequence: CDR1 MNHNS, CDR2 SASEGT. The V and J ends lost 2 bases and 2 bases respectively, with 13 bases between them. The CDR3 DNA sequence: TGTGCCAGCAGTGAACCCCCCCGGGCCGGCAATCAGCCCCAGCATTTT. Encoded protein: CASSEPPRAGNQPQHF.

This chain uses TRBV24-1 with TRBJ2-5; 7 bases are shared with TRBD2. The germline CDR1 and CDR2 sequences are KGHDR and SFDVKD. The CDR3 is 15 amino acids. J lost 0 bases, V lost 3 bases, and 3 bases had no gene match. CDR3 DNA sequence: TGTGCCACCAGTGATCCGACTAGCCACCAAGAGACCCAGTACTTC. Amino acid sequence: CATSDPTSHQETQYF.

The chain recombines TRBV21-1 with TRBJ1-5. TRBV21-1 is shown as a pseudogene. The CDR3 extends over 18 amino acids. The DNA of the CDR3 is TGTGCCAGCACTCCCTCACGGGGGCAGACTAATAGCAATCAGCCCCAGCATTTT. Amino acid sequence: CASTPSRGQTNSNQPQHF.

This chain links TRBV6-5 with TRBJ1-3; D is undetermined. This CDR3 has 15 amino acids. V shed 0 bases and J shed 0 bases, with 6 bases lying between them. Germline lookup yields CDR1 MNHEY and CDR2 SVGAGI. CDR3 DNA sequence: TGTGCCAGCAGTTACTCGTCAGGCTCTGGAAACACCATATATTTT. Translated, it gives CASSYSSGSGNTIYF.

V gene TRBV11-3 combines with J gene TRBJ2-7; 10 bases line up with TRBD2. CDR1 and CDR2 (germline): SGHNT, YENEEA. The CDR3 covers 15 residues. With 0 bases clipped from V and 5 bases from J, the junction kept 4 bases outside the gene matches. CDR3 in amino acids: CASSLETSGNHEQYF. The CDR3 DNA reads as TGTGCCAGCAGCTTAGAAACTAGCGGGAACCACGAGCAGTACTTC.

The chain is built from TRBV28 and TRBJ1-1, with 9 bases that match TRBD1. CDR3 length: 14 residues. Germline V gives CDR1 MDHEN, CDR2 SYDVKM. V was pared by 7 bases and J by 10 bases, with 13 bases of the junction left unmatched. As DNA, the CDR3 is TGTGCCAGCACCCGTGCCGGGACAGGGATTCGAGCTTTCTTT. Protein: CASTRAGTGIRAFF. Variable domain in full (rest from reference TRBV28 and TRBJ1-1): DVKVTQSSRYLVKRTGEKVFLECVQDMDHENMFWYRQDPGLGLRLIYFSYDVKMKEKGDIPEGYSVSREKKERFSLILESASTNQTSMYLCASTRAGTGIRAFFGQGTRLTVV.